A single sample gave rise to the 25 T cell receptor beta chains below, sequenced in a study of identical twins. TCRdb passed the 5' RACE reads through MiXCR, listing each CDR3 protein once. This sample has some 1,600,000 distinct CDR3 sequences; 32% occur once, and the top ten carry 0.27%. Sample: cord blood. All receptors come from a newborn girl in good health.

The chain recombines TRBV6-6 with TRBJ2-3; perhaps TRBD2 as D (5 bases). V was clipped by 5 bases and J by 6 bases, with 15 bases between them. Germline CDR1 and CDR2: MNHNY and SVGAGI (reference sequence). This CDR3 is 14 amino acids long. CDR3 residues: CASSPPRGGDTQYF. CDR3 DNA sequence: TGTGCCAGCAGTCCTCCTCGGGGTGGGGATACGCAGTATTTT.

The V and J genes are TRBV9 and TRBJ1-1; D unclear. Trimming took 0 bases from V and 0 from J, leaving 12 bases between them. The CDR3 has 16 residues. The germline V gene has CDR1 SGDLS and CDR2 YYNGEE. CDR3 in amino acids: CASSVEGSLMNTEAFF. The CDR3 DNA follows: TGTGCCAGCAGCGTAGAGGGCAGCCTCATGAACACTGAAGCTTTCTTT.

This clonotype was seen more than once but under ten times. This chain uses TRBV10-3 with TRBJ2-4; 12 bases agree with TRBD2. CDR3 length: 17 residues. J lost 5 bases, V lost 4 bases, and 9 bases had no gene match. CDR1 and CDR2 (germline): ENHRY, SYGVKD. The CDR3 here is CAISAASGGASENIQYF. CDR3 nucleotides: TGTGCCATCAGTGCCGCTAGCGGGGGGGCCTCGGAAAACATTCAGTACTTC.

This clonotype showed up just a few times. The junction shows a germline mismatch at one end, possibly a read error. The V gene is TRBV9, the J gene TRBJ2-3, with D unresolved. The CDR3 runs 15 residues. Germline V CDR1 and CDR2: SGDLS, YYNGEE. The CDR3 bases are TGTGCCAGCAGCGTAGGTCTAGACCCCACATATACGCAGTATTTT. As protein: CASSVGLDPTYTQYF. Variable domain in full (rest from reference TRBV9 and TRBJ2-3): DSGVTQTPKHLITATGQRVTLRCSPRSGDLSVYWYQQSLDQGLQFLIQYYNGEERAKGNILERFSAQQFPDLHSELNLSSLELGDSALYFCASSVGLDPTYTQYFGPGTRLTVL.

The chain links TRBV30 to TRBJ1-6; tentative D call: TRBD1 (5 bases). CDR3 size: 12 residues. CDR1 GTSNPN and CDR2 SVGIG come from the germline V gene (reference sequence). The V gene lost 5 bases and the J gene lost 8 bases, with 10 bases spanning the gap. The CDR3: CAWGLRDSPLHF. The CDR3 DNA follows: TGTGCCTGGGGTCTCAGGGATTCACCCCTCCACTTT.

In nucleotides, the CDR3 is TGTGCCAGCAGTTTTGCTAGCGGGGGACACAATGAGCAGTACTTC. Encoded protein: CASSFASGGHNEQYF. The genes are TRBV27 and TRBJ2-1; 10 positions match TRBD2. The end of the DNA is better explained by TRBJ2-7, so the J call may be wrong. The CDR3 has 15 residues. Germline loops: CDR1 MNHEY, CDR2 SMNVEV (reference sequence).

This clonotype has just a few counts. This CDR3 is CASSQRNLAGGPYEQYF. The CDR3 DNA follows: TGTGCCAGCAGTCAAAGAAACCTAGCGGGAGGGCCTTACGAGCAGTACTTC. This chain connects TRBV7-2 to TRBJ2-7; TRBD2 matches at 12 bases. V gave up 6 bases and J gave up 4 bases; unmatched junction bases: 13. The CDR3 covers 17 residues. Germline CDR1 is SGHTA and CDR2 is FQGNSA.

This clonotype was counted a few times. This chain uses TRBV6-5 with TRBJ1-5, with TRBD1 as a possible D gene (5 bases). Trimming removed 2 bases at V and 4 bases at J, with 24 bases between. The length of the CDR3 is 19 residues. CDR1 is MNHEY, CDR2 SVGAGI, per germline. The CDR3 loop is CASSYRRNSGGGDNQPQHF. The CDR3 region has the DNA TGTGCCAGCAGTTACCGTCGAAATTCCGGGGGTGGGGATAATCAGCCCCAGCATTTT.

This clonotype has just a few counts. The chain links TRBV5-6 to TRBJ1-4; D not resolved. V shed 9 bases and J shed 3 bases, with 12 bases lying between them. The CDR3 runs 13 residues. CDR1 is SGHDT, CDR2 YYEEEE, per germline. The CDR3 nucleotides are TGTGCCACTACGCGACACCCTAATGAAAAACTGTTTTTT. Translation: CATTRHPNEKLFF.

This clonotype showed up just once. The junction does not match germline at one end; this may be a read error. The chain uses TRBV24-1 and TRBJ2-1, with D possibly TRBD1 on 6 matching bases. The V gene's germline CDR1 is KGHDR and CDR2 SFDVKD. There are 18 residues in the CDR3. CDR3 residues: CAASDLFPSTGAYNEQFF. The CDR3 DNA reads TGTGCCGCCAGTGATTTGTTTCCTTCGACAGGCGCTTACAATGAGCAGTTCTTC.

This clonotype was counted a few times. The CDR3 DNA sequence: TGTGCCAGCAGCTTACTCGGCTCCACCTACGAGCAGTACTTC. Translating it yields CASSLLGSTYEQYF. The chain is built from TRBV7-2 and TRBJ2-7, with unresolved D. The CDR3 length is 14 residues. Germline V lookup: CDR1 SGHTA, CDR2 FQGNSA. Trimming pared 2 bases from V and 2 bases from J, leaving 10 bases between.

This clonotype came up a few times. J is TRBJ1-5 and V is TRBV7-9, with 8 bases identical to TRBD1. Germline V gene data show CDR1 as SEHNR and CDR2 as FQNEAQ (reference sequence). V lost 1 base to trimming and J lost 5 bases; unmatched junction nucleotides: 19. The CDR3 length is 20 residues. The CDR3 loop is CASSLVSFRRGQGEDQPQHF. DNA of the CDR3: TGTGCCAGCAGCTTAGTTAGTTTCCGGCGAGGACAGGGTGAAGATCAGCCCCAGCATTTT.

The genes are TRBV28 and TRBJ2-7; maybe TRBD1 (6 bases). The CDR3 runs 16 residues. Trimming took off 1 base at V and 0 bases at J, with 13 bases between the two ends. Germline values: CDR1 MDHEN, CDR2 SYDVKM. This CDR3 reads CASSLSAGAFSYEQYF. The CDR3 DNA is TGTGCCAGCAGTTTATCAGCAGGGGCCTTCTCCTACGAGCAGTACTTC.

This clonotype appeared a few times. The V gene is TRBV28, the J gene TRBJ2-7, with D uncertain. The length of the CDR3 is 12 residues. CDR1 and CDR2 (germline): MDHEN, SYDVKM. Trimming removed 3 bases from V and 7 bases from J, with 10 bases in between. DNA for the CDR3: TGTGCCAGCAGTTTGGGGAATAGGGAGCAGTACTTC. This encodes CASSLGNREQYF.

The chain has TRBV20-1 and TRBJ2-3, with a tentative D call TRBD2 (6 bases). V was shortened by 1 base and J by 0 bases, with 11 bases between the two germline ends. CDR3 length: 15 amino acids. Germline CDR1 DFQATT, CDR2 SNEGSKA (reference sequence). Here the CDR3 reads CSARGLRGSTDTQYF. For the CDR3, the DNA is TGCAGTGCTAGAGGACTGCGGGGTAGCACAGATACGCAGTATTTT.

This clonotype has more than one count but fewer than ten. The chain combines TRBV20-1 with TRBJ2-7, with 11 bases that match TRBD2. Germline V CDR1 and CDR2: DFQATT, SNEGSKA (reference sequence). The CDR3 covers 14 residues. V shed 3 bases and J 3 bases; nucleotides not matched to a gene: 4. The CDR3 is CSARALAGGYEQYF. The CDR3 DNA follows: TGCAGTGCTAGGGCCCTAGCGGGAGGCTACGAGCAGTACTTC.

V usage is TRBV28 and J usage is TRBJ1-4; 8 bases match TRBD1. The V segment lost 6 bases and the J segment 6 bases; nucleotides outside the gene matches: 0. The CDR3 extends over 12 amino acids. Germline V gene sequence: CDR1 MDHEN, CDR2 SYDVKM. The CDR3 DNA sequence: TGTGCCAGCAGGGACAGGGATGAAAAACTGTTTTTT. Its protein is CASRDRDEKLFF.

In its sample, this clonotype was seen a few times. The chain is built from TRBV14 and TRBJ2-3; 8 positions agree with TRBD1. V trimming: 7 bases; J trimming: 0 bases; junction bases outside the gene matches: 9. This CDR3 is 16 amino acids long. CDR1 is SGHDN and CDR2 is FVKESK in the germline V gene. The CDR3 DNA reads TGTGCCAGCACCGAAAGGGACAGGTCTAGCACAGATACGCAGTATTTT. Its protein product is CASTERDRSSTDTQYF.

The chain joins TRBV6-5 to TRBJ2-2, with D maybe TRBD1 (6 bases). The V gene lost 3 bases and the J gene lost 5 bases, with 13 bases spanning the gap. CDR1 and CDR2 (germline): MNHEY, SVGAGI. This CDR3 region has 15 residues. CDR3 sequence: CASSYDRTGTGELFF. CDR3 sequence (DNA): TGTGCCAGCAGTTATGACAGGACGGGGACCGGGGAGCTGTTTTTT.

This clonotype was seen only a few times. V usage is TRBV3-1 and J usage is TRBJ2-7; 7 positions agree with TRBD1. This CDR3 is built from 15 residues. Per the germline V gene, CDR1 is LGHDT and CDR2 is YNNKEL (reference sequence). The V gene end was trimmed by 5 bases and the J gene end by 4 bases; junction bases not matched to a gene: 11. The CDR3 sequence is CASSRGQLSVYEQYF. The DNA for the CDR3 is TGTGCCAGCAGCAGGGGACAGCTCTCGGTTTACGAGCAGTACTTC.

This clonotype was seen a handful of times. V and J are TRBV5-1 and TRBJ2-7, with 8 bases lining up with TRBD2. V lost 0 bases to trimming and J lost 2 bases; unmatched junction nucleotides: 7. Germline CDR1 reads SGHRS; CDR2 reads YFSETQ. CDR3 length: 16 residues. For the CDR3, the DNA is TGCGCCAGCAGCTTGGTCCCGGGGGGGAACCCCTACGAGCAGTACTTC. Its protein is CASSLVPGGNPYEQYF.

This clonotype has more than one count but fewer than ten. DNA for the CDR3: TGTGCCAGCAGTTCTACGCGGACAGGGGGCAATCAGCCCCAGCATTTT. Translating it yields CASSSTRTGGNQPQHF. The rearrangement uses TRBV6-5 and TRBJ1-5, with TRBD1 matching 9 bases. Germline trimming cut 4 bases from V and 2 bases from J; bases unmatched to any gene: 6. The CDR3 is 16 residues long. The germline gives CDR1 MNHEY, CDR2 SVGAGI.

This rearrangement joins TRBV7-2 to TRBJ2-7, with 8 bases matching TRBD2. Looked up from germline, CDR1 is SGHTA and CDR2 is FQGNSA. After removal of 5 bases from V and 4 bases from J, the junction contained 10 bases not matched to a gene. The CDR3 runs 15 residues. The CDR3 sequence: CASSLRRGAAYEQYF. DNA for the CDR3: TGTGCCAGCAGCCTAAGGCGGGGGGCCGCTTACGAGCAGTACTTC.

This clonotype came up once. The chain couples TRBV3-1 to TRBJ2-1, with 8 bases identical to TRBD2. Trimming took 1 base from V and 6 from J; bases not matched to a gene: 8. Germline V CDR1 and CDR2: LGHDT, YNNKEL (reference sequence). The CDR3 contains 16 residues. CDR3 loop: CASSQVTGGQGNEQFF. The CDR3 bases are TGTGCCAGCAGCCAAGTAACGGGAGGGCAAGGCAATGAGCAGTTCTTC.

This clonotype has a handful of counts. This rearrangement joins TRBV20-1 to TRBJ1-1, with D maybe TRBD1 (5 bases). Per the germline V gene, CDR1 is DFQATT and CDR2 is SNEGSKA (reference sequence). Trimming removed 6 bases from V and 5 bases from J, with 25 bases in between. The CDR3 contains 16 residues. The CDR3 here is CSARPPWTHIRTEAFF. The CDR3 nucleotides read TGCAGTGCCCGACCCCCCTGGACACATATACGGACTGAAGCTTTCTTT.